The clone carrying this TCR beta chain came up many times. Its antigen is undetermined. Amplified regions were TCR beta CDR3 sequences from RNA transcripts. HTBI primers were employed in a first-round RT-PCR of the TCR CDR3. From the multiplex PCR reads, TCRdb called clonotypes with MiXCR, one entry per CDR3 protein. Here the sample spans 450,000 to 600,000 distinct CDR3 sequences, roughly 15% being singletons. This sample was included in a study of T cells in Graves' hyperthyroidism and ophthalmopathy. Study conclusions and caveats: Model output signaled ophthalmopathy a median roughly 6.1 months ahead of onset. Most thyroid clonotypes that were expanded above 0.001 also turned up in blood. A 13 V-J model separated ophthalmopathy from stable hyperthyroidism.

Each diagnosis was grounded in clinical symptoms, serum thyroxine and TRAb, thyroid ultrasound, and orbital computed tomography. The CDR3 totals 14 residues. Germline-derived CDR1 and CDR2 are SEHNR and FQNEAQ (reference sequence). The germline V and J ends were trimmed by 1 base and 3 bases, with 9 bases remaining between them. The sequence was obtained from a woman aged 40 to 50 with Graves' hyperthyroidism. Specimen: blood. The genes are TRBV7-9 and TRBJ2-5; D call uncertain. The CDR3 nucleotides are TGTGCCAGCAGCTTAGTATGGCAAGAAGAGACCCAGTACTTC. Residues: CASSLVWQEETQYF.